These 5 T cell receptor beta chains originate from one sample sequenced in a study of T cell responses to AZD1222 COVID-19 vaccine. Clones were sequenced by immunoSEQ multiplex PCR, and TCRdb holds only the in-frame ones, with some missing. The sample lists under 140,000 clones, about 94% seen once, with about 3.1% in the top ten. The specimen comprised peripheral blood, sampled 28 days after the second AZD1222 dose. Receptors were obtained from an adult who received the AZD1222 COVID-19 vaccine.

This clone was recorded once. J is TRBJ2-5 and V is TRBV6-6; D possibly uses TRBD1 or TRBD2 (7 bases each). The CDR3 is 14 amino acids. Germline V gene lookup returns CDR1 MNHNY and CDR2 SVGAGI (reference sequence). V lost 4 bases to trimming and J lost 3 bases, with 12 bases between them. Written as DNA, the CDR3 is TGTGCCAGCAGTTGGAGCGGGACAGAAGAGACCCAGTACTTC. This codes for CASSWSGTEETQYF.

This chain joins TRBV28 and TRBJ1-1; no definite D call. The CDR3 spans 15 residues. V was clipped by 2 bases and J by 3 bases, with 13 bases between them. Germline CDR1 is MDHEN and CDR2 is SYDVKM. CDR3 sequence: CASSLVLGRDTEAFF. In DNA, the CDR3 is TGTGCCAGCAGTTTAGTCCTGGGAAGGGACACTGAAGCTTTCTTT. The variable domain in full, with the rest retrieved from reference TRBV28 and TRBJ1-1, is DVKVTQSSRYLVKRTGEKVFLECVQDMDHENMFWYRQDPGLGLRLIYFSYDVKMKEKGDIPEGYSVSREKKERFSLILESASTNQTSMYLCASSLVLGRDTEAFFGQGTRLTVV.

The chain recombines TRBV5-5 with TRBJ1-1; D ambiguous. Trimming shortened V by 2 bases and J by 7 bases, and 9 bases separated the two germline ends. The CDR3 sequence is 12 residues long. CDR1 and CDR2 (germline): SGHKS, YYEKEE (reference sequence). The CDR3 DNA reads as TGTGCCAGCAGCTTCAACTTGGGTGAAGCTTTCTTT. This translates into CASSFNLGEAFF.

The chain carries TRBV6-6 and TRBJ2-1; no clear D gene. The V gene's germline CDR1 is MNHNY and CDR2 SVGAGI (reference sequence). The V gene lost 6 bases and the J gene lost 0 bases, with 12 bases spanning the gap. The CDR3 has 15 residues. The CDR3 DNA sequence: TGTGCCAGCAGCTCACACTCGAGCTCCTACAATGAGCAGTTCTTC. Amino acid sequence: CASSSHSSSYNEQFF.

The chain links TRBV27 to TRBJ1-2; D is unclear. Trimming shortened V by 3 bases and J by 8 bases, and 10 bases separated the two germline ends. The germline V gene encodes CDR1 MNHEY and CDR2 SMNVEV (reference sequence). This CDR3 is 12 amino acids long. CDR3 in DNA: TGTGCCAGCAGTTTCTCGGGAGACGGCTACACCTTC. Protein: CASSFSGDGYTF.